This passage covers 18 T cell receptor beta chains from one sample sequenced in a study of CD8 T cells in ankylosing spondylitis. From the 5' RACE reads, TCRdb called clonotypes with MiXCR, one entry per CDR3 protein. The sample lists about 130,000 distinct CDR3 sequences, about 7% occurring once. Sequencing was done on a sample of blood, either unsorted or a sorted T cell fraction (not recorded which). These receptors were obtained from a male donor with ankylosing spondylitis or in good health (not recorded which).

This clonotype was counted many times. The chain carries TRBV20-1 and TRBJ2-3; D possibly corresponds to TRBD1 (6 bases). Trimming cost V 3 bases and J 4 bases, with 17 bases left between them. Germline V gene lookup returns CDR1 DFQATT and CDR2 SNEGSKA (reference sequence). This CDR3 spans 15 amino acids. In nucleotides, the CDR3 is TGCAGTGCTAGGGGTGGACAGAATCAGCCAGATACGCAGTATTTT. Residues: CSARGGQNQPDTQYF.

This clonotype was counted ten times or more. The chain links TRBV5-1 to TRBJ2-1, with TRBD2 identical over 7 bases. Germline V CDR1 and CDR2: SGHRS, YFSETQ. With V trimmed by 1 base and J by 5 bases, 9 bases remained unmatched. This CDR3 comprises 16 residues. CDR3 in DNA: TGCGCCAGCAGCTTGTATGGGAGGGGATCTGACAATGAGCAGTTCTTC. Protein: CASSLYGRGSDNEQFF.

This clonotype turned up a few times. The chain has TRBV18 and TRBJ1-1; D unclear. There are 14 residues in the CDR3. The V and J ends lost 3 bases and 1 base respectively, with 9 bases between them. Germline V CDR1 and CDR2: KGHSH, LQKENI. CDR3 nucleotide sequence: TGTGCCAGCTCACCGGGTTCTGCGAACACTGAAGCTTTCTTT. This codes for CASSPGSANTEAFF.

This clonotype has a count of ten or more. This chain links TRBV2 with TRBJ2-5, with D maybe TRBD1 (8 bases). V gave up 6 bases and J gave up 5 bases, with 13 bases separating them. This CDR3 contains 13 residues. Germline loops: CDR1 SNHLY, CDR2 FYNNEI. The CDR3 bases are TGTGCCAGCAGCGTACAGGGGGGGGAGACCCAGTACTTC. This codes for CASSVQGGETQYF.

This clonotype came up many times. This rearrangement joins TRBV7-8 to TRBJ2-4; D perhaps matches TRBD2 (6 bases). The CDR3 contains 16 residues. The V end lost 0 bases, the J end lost 7 bases, and 16 bases lay between the germline ends. From germline, CDR1 is SGHVS and CDR2 FQNEAQ. This CDR3 reads CASSLASGEVRNIQYF. CDR3 nucleotide sequence: TGTGCCAGCAGCTTAGCTTCGGGAGAGGTTAGGAACATTCAGTACTTC.

This clonotype was recorded at least ten times. The chain employs TRBV6-1 and TRBJ1-1, with TRBD1 as a possible D gene (6 bases). Trimming shortened V by 5 bases and J by 3 bases, and 16 bases separated the two germline ends. Germline V gene lookup returns CDR1 MNHNS and CDR2 SASEGT. This CDR3 has 15 residues. The CDR3 sequence is CASSKTGLSDTEAFF. As DNA, the CDR3 is TGTGCCAGCAGTAAAACAGGGTTATCGGACACTGAAGCTTTCTTT.

This clonotype was recorded a few times. The chain employs TRBV14 and TRBJ2-5, with D perhaps matching TRBD1 (6 bases). CDR1 and CDR2 from the germline V gene are SGHDN and FVKESK. Deletions cut 4 bases from V and 2 bases from J, with 11 bases between. The CDR3 consists of 14 residues. The CDR3 loop reads CASSPRTVQETQYF. In DNA form, the CDR3 reads TGTGCCAGCAGCCCCCGGACAGTTCAAGAGACCCAGTACTTC.

The sample holds many counts of this clonotype. This rearrangement joins TRBV12-3 or TRBV12-4 to TRBJ1-2; D perhaps matches TRBD1 (6 bases). This CDR3 has 13 amino acids. The V end was cut by 3 bases, the J end by 5 bases, with 10 bases between. CDR3 nucleotide sequence: TGTGCCAGCAGTTTGGACAGACAGTATGGCTACACCTTC. The encoded protein is CASSLDRQYGYTF.

The rearrangement links TRBV20-1 to TRBJ2-3, with 8 bases identical to TRBD2. J gave up 0 bases and V 0 bases, and 8 bases lay outside the gene matches. The V gene's germline CDR1 is DFQATT and CDR2 SNEGSKA (reference sequence). This CDR3 is 17 amino acids long. The CDR3: CSARDEGGRSSTDTQYF. The CDR3 region has the DNA TGCAGTGCTAGAGACGAAGGCGGGAGGTCCAGCACAGATACGCAGTATTTT.

In its sample, this clonotype was seen many times. V gene TRBV20-1 combines with J gene TRBJ2-1; 9 nucleotides align to TRBD2. The ends lost 6 bases at V and 2 bases at J; junction bases unmatched: 11. Per the germline V gene, CDR1 is DFQATT and CDR2 is SNEGSKA (reference sequence). The CDR3 has 16 residues. CDR3 loop: CSATLAGRGAYNEQFF. The DNA for the CDR3 is TGCAGTGCCACACTAGCGGGCCGGGGAGCCTACAATGAGCAGTTCTTC.

This clonotype was seen many times. This chain uses TRBV9 with TRBJ2-7; D perhaps matches TRBD1 (7 bases). CDR1 and CDR2 (germline): SGDLS, YYNGEE. With 6 bases removed from V and 5 bases from J, the gap between germline ends came to 15 bases. The CDR3 has 13 residues. The CDR3 nucleotides read TGTGCCAGCAATGGAGGGGGCGAAAACGAGCAGTACTTC. It translates to CASNGGGENEQYF.

This clonotype was counted ten times or more. This sequence joins TRBV5-1 and TRBJ2-7; D unclear. Trimming shortened V by 0 bases and J by 1 base, and 11 bases separated the two germline ends. Looked up from germline, CDR1 is SGHRS and CDR2 is YFSETQ. This CDR3 spans 15 amino acids. This CDR3 is CASSLAPAGSYEQYF. The CDR3 DNA reads TGCGCCAGCAGCTTGGCCCCCGCAGGATCCTACGAGCAGTACTTC.

This clonotype was detected ten times or more. The rearrangement links TRBV5-1 to TRBJ2-7; D is possibly TRBD2 (5 bases). Between the trimmed V and J ends, which lost 0 bases and 0 bases, there was a span of 10 bases. CDR1 SGHRS and CDR2 YFSETQ come from the germline V gene. The length of the CDR3 is 15 residues. The CDR3 loop is CASSLGGSNSYEQYF. The CDR3 DNA sequence: TGCGCCAGCAGCTTGGGCGGGTCTAACTCCTACGAGCAGTACTTC.

The gene calls are TRBV28 and TRBJ1-5; TRBD1 aligns across 12 bases. J lost 6 bases, V lost 6 bases, and 6 bases had no gene match. The germline gives CDR1 MDHEN, CDR2 SYDVKM. The CDR3 length is 15 residues. CDR3 protein: CASRPGTGGGQPQHF. The CDR3 DNA reads as TGTGCCAGCAGACCCGGGACAGGGGGCGGTCAGCCCCAGCATTTT.

There are many counts of this clonotype. V usage is TRBV29-1 and J usage is TRBJ1-1, with TRBD1 identical over 9 bases. Germline V lookup: CDR1 SQVTM, CDR2 ANQGSEA. The CDR3 is 12 amino acids. Unmatched junction bases numbered 11, after V lost 7 bases and J lost 11 bases. The CDR3 spells CSGVSGQGLAFF. CDR3 sequence (DNA): TGCAGCGGGGTATCCGGACAGGGGCTCGCTTTCTTT.

This clonotype occurred a few times. The chain has TRBV5-1 and TRBJ2-7; D is perhaps TRBD2 (6 bases). The germline V gene encodes CDR1 SGHRS and CDR2 YFSETQ. Trimming took 0 bases from V and 2 from J, leaving 9 bases between them. The CDR3 extends over 14 amino acids. The CDR3 nucleotides read TGCGCCAGCAGCTTGGAGGCGGGAACCTACGAGCAGTACTTC. Its protein is CASSLEAGTYEQYF. The entire variable domain, with the rest obtained from reference TRBV5-1 and TRBJ2-7, is as follows: KAGVTQTPRYLIKTRGQQVTLSCSPISGHRSVSWYQQTPGQGLQFLFEYFSETQRNKGNFPGRFSGRQFSNSRSEMNVSTLELGDSALYLCASSLEAGTYEQYFGPGTRLTVT.

This clonotype was counted many times. V usage is TRBV29-1 and J usage is TRBJ1-2; D unresolved. The CDR3 spans 12 residues. V lost 8 bases and J 0 bases, leaving 10 bases between the germline ends. From germline, CDR1 is SQVTM and CDR2 ANQGSEA. CDR3 in DNA: TGCAGCTCGACCGGGGCTAACTATGGCTACACCTTC. This codes for CSSTGANYGYTF.

This clonotype was observed many times. The chain employs TRBV3-1 and TRBJ2-1; D gene uncertain. Germline V gene lookup returns CDR1 LGHDT and CDR2 YNNKEL (reference sequence). With 0 bases removed from V and 6 bases from J, the gap between germline ends came to 9 bases. The CDR3 totals 14 residues. The CDR3 spells CASSQEANINEQFF. CDR3 DNA sequence: TGTGCCAGCAGCCAAGAGGCAAACATCAATGAGCAGTTCTTC.